This TCR beta chain appears in the sequencing data of a study of cytomegalovirus exposure and HLA in healthy donors (TCRdb year 2017). Regarding the complete study: In an earlier analysis of about 560 of the donors, 250 to 350 Gb of sequence data and 90 million to 120 million unique TCR beta sequences from about 179 million T cells were reported. Rather than drawing on any new phenotypic data, the later analysis identified candidate immune exposures from TCR beta sequences and the way those sequences occurred across donors. Genome-wide SNP genotypes for about 65% of the 666 donors were used in a later genetic analysis, which treated that subset as a discovery cohort. The genetic ancestry cluster associated with self-reported Caucasian donors included around 76% of the approximately 430 genotyped donors. All discovery cohort repertoires had been generated on a single sequencing platform. In an earlier analysis of roughly 580 of the donors, high-throughput TCR beta sequencing was used to judge whether each TCR beta V gene segment behaved as functional or pseudogenic. Besides the first cohort of approximately 710 subjects, a separate validation cohort made up of roughly 130 different subjects was used. Among 398 genotyped donors of the cohort, an average of approximately 240,000 unique TCR beta nucleotide sequences were sequenced per donor, approximately 20% of them non-productive. To study patterns of TCR occurrence, a later analysis re-analyzed previously published TCR beta repertoires from 550 to 800 donors and added high-resolution HLA genotyping. Class I and class II HLA loci were covered by the typing at four-digit resolution. The aim of the study was to test whether cataloging public T cell receptors could identify signatures of past pathogen exposure. To predict cytomegalovirus infection status, the study combined high-throughput TCR immunosequencing, statistical association of individual TCRs with disease status, and machine learning. About five DR-DQ haplotypes were treated as single units for association and clustering because of strong linkage in the cohort. An early release covering 550 to 650 HLA-typed donors comprised about 300 gigabases of sequencing data and 85 million or so unique TCR sequences. The study profiled the T cell repertoires of more than 500 subjects by immunosequencing and related them to cytomegalovirus serostatus. Donor age, sex, ethnicity and CMV serostatus were compiled alongside the repertoire data. Typing coverage varied by locus: roughly 629-630 donors for A, B, C, DRB1 and DQB1; approximately 500 for DQA1; more than 600 for DPA1; roughly 450 for DPB1.

CDR1 and CDR2 are drawn from the germline V gene: MDHEN, SYDVKM. The V and J ends are trimmed by 3 bases and 5 bases, leaving 23 bases between them. Inclusive of the bounding cysteine and phenylalanine, the CDR3 is 18 residues long. Left in the record is the CDR3 DNA by itself, 54 bases read in frame from the first base. The protocol used for the library was the immunoSEQ multiplex PCR assay. For the multiplex PCR, a mixture combining 60 forward primers for TCR Vbeta segments and 13 reverse primers for TCR Jbeta segments was used. Amplification of the CDR3 region of rearranged TCR beta genes was performed with a multiplex PCR assay on genomic DNA. The amplified TCR beta libraries were sequenced on the Illumina HiSeq System as 87-base-pair reads. On the authors' methods: Across the 670 or so repertoires, a later analysis counted some 80 million unique TCR beta chains, approximately 10 million of which were shared by at least two donors. To remove PCR and sequencing errors, raw reads were error-corrected and collapsed into unique sequences using a nearest-neighbor algorithm that merged closely related sequences. To assign V, D and J gene segments, CDR3 sequences were aligned to IMGT reference sequences. For a sequence to be retained, a match of at least six nucleotides was required to both a V gene segment and a J gene segment. A rearrangement was called productive if the CDR3 had no stop codons and remained in frame with V and J, and every other rearrangement was called non-productive. CDR3 was defined by IMGT convention, running from the second conserved V-encoded cysteine to the conserved J-encoded phenylalanine. The earlier analysis of a few hundred of the donors excluded sequences that lacked an unambiguous match to a single V gene segment. An earlier analysis of just under 600 of the donors called V segments functional above 56.7% productive rearrangements and segregating when the between-donor standard deviation exceeded 5%. To diagnose cytomegalovirus status from the catalog of TCR beta chain sequences, a statistical classification framework was built. A later analysis assigned V and J genes by comparing TCR nucleotide sequences with IMGT/GENE-DB human TR gene sequences. The TCRdist pipeline was used in a later analysis to assign CDR3 sequences and most-parsimonious VDJ recombination scenarios. In a later analysis, each TCR beta chain was defined by its CDR3 amino acid sequence together with its V-gene family, and reads without a unique V-gene family were excluded. To address suspected cross-contamination and a sequencing artifact, a later analysis removed 550 to 750 highly shared, low-generation-probability nucleotide sequences. In a later analysis, a clonal expansion index was calculated for each public chain from normalized within-repertoire ranks of inferred template counts. In a later analysis, generation probabilities were computed with a VDJ recombination model fitted to out-of-frame rearrangements, and the resulting probabilities were checked against IGoR. In a later analysis, hypergeometric tests were used to score TCR-TCR, TCR-HLA and TCR-CMV co-occurrence, with a repertoire-size bias correction applied to TCR pairs. False discovery rates were estimated in a later analysis by permuting HLA or CMV assignments 20 times. A later analysis grouped co-occurring TCRs with DBSCAN, adding TCRdist sequence similarity when clustering within HLA-allele-positive subsets. Co-occurrence clustering excluded repertoires with fewer than 30,000 or more than 120,000 public chains, plus five with anomalous nucleotide sharing. In its TCRdb copy, this immuneACCESS table keeps in-frame sequences only and misses some clones. Where compared with another copy, unresolved V genes explain less than half of these, and the others have no known cause. The V and J calls and clone size were taken over from that table, and D and trimming were inferred from the DNA. Within this sample are about 170,000 clones, with more than 70% of them counted one time only. Under 0.4% of the sample comes from the top ten.

The cohort was made up of 650 to 700 healthy bone marrow donors. At the time of sampling, every cohort member was nominally healthy, though immune exposures that went unrecorded were likely present. The donor was CMV seronegative and was included in the group of a few hundred seronegative cohort members. A peripheral blood sample was collected from each donor, and TCR beta sequencing was performed on peripheral blood mononuclear cells. The Qiagen DNeasy Blood Extraction Kit was used to extract genomic DNA from the blood cell samples. Paper-wide results and their limitations: Because counts were too low, about 15 rarely observed V segments, including chromosome 9 orphons, were left out of the earlier analysis of 500 to 650 of the donors. According to a later analysis, parvovirus B19, influenza, CMV and Epstein-Barr virus appeared linked to several top co-occurrence clusters. In vitro tests confirmed that a few of the cytomegalovirus-associated TCR beta chains recognize cytomegalovirus antigens. According to the authors, the approach could potentially be generalized to other disease states and immunological phenotypes. HLA typing was unavailable for some donors at each locus, so association tests used only the typed subset. The cohort was sequenced for TCR beta chains only, and without alpha or paired-chain data the features that could be detected were limited. Some IMGT-functional V segments, including TRBV6-2 and TRBV6-3, could not be distinguished by the 87-base-pair reads and were therefore excluded. In both the original and validation cohorts, the classifier was reported to diagnose cytomegalovirus status with high specificity and sensitivity. Strong co-occurrence of HLA alleles, especially DR and DQ, made assigning TCR associations to individual alleles difficult. V-gene and J-gene trimming of TCR beta chains was associated with a missense DCLRE1C variant in a later genetic analysis, and the association was replicated in an independent cohort. While some public TCRs were present in many individuals, most TCR sequences turned up only very rarely across donors. In a later analysis, the rate of TCR association differed among HLA loci, with DRB1 alleles having the most associated TCRs and HLA-C alleles having the fewest. Correlated functional status among segregating V segments might reflect linkage disequilibrium, but an unknown experimental factor could not be ruled out. At a false discovery rate of 0.05, a later analysis linked 16,000 or so TCR beta sequences to specific HLA alleles. A cluster of highly shared sequence variants was judged likely to be a technical artifact of the sequencing pipeline. A further reported finding was that TCR beta sequences accurately predicted the HLA-A and HLA-B alleles for most subjects in the first cohort. Compared with the 666-donor mean, donors in an Asian-associated ancestry cluster had fewer N-insertions in productive TCRs, according to a later genetic analysis. In a later analysis, HLA-associated TCR beta chains showed more clonal expansion and lower generation probabilities than non-associated chains that were equally common. The only immune exposure information available for the cohort was CMV serostatus. In an earlier analysis of about 600 of the donors, most TCR beta V segments appeared in productive rearrangements about 87% or about 30% of the time, broadly matching IMGT annotations. According to a later analysis, most CMV-associated TCR beta chains appeared to be HLA-restricted, and the HLA associations seemed to be driven largely by CMV exposure. Sequencing depth was assumed to be roughly uniform across donors in the presence/absence analyses, though that assumption may not hold. In the study, around 150 TCR beta chains were listed as associated with cytomegalovirus.

As concerns this clone: The clone's antigen remains unknown. Base qualities were left out, and no much larger clone turns up one base away.

The V and J genes are TRBV28 and TRBJ1-5; a tentative D call is TRBD1 (5 bases match). The sequence came from a boy aged 2-9 years in good health and CMV-seronegative. The source material was PBMCs. The DNA reads as follows: TGTGCCAGCAGTTTTTGGGCCTTGGGACTAAATAGGGATCAGCCCCAGCATTTT. Translated, it reads CASSFWALGLNRDQPQHF.